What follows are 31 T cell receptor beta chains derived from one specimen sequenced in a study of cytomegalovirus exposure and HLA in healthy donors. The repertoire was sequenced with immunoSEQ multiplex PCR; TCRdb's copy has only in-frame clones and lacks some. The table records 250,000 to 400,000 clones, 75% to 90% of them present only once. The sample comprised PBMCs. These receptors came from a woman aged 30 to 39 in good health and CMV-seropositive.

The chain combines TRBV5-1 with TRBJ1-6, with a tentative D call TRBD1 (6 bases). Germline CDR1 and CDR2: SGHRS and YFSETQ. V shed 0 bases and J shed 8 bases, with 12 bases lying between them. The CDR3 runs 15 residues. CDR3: CASSLAGQMYSPLHF. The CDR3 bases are TGCGCCAGCAGCTTGGCGGGACAAATGTATTCACCCCTCCACTTT.

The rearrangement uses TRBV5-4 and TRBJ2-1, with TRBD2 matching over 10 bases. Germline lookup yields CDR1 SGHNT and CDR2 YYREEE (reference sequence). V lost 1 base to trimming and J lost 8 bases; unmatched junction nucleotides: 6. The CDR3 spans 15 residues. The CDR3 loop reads CASSLPSGSFDEQFF. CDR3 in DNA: TGTGCCAGCAGCTTGCCTAGCGGGAGTTTCGATGAGCAGTTCTTC.

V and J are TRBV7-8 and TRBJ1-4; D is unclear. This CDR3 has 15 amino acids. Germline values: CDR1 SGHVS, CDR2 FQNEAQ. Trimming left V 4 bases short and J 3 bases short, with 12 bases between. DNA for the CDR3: TGTGCCAGCAGCTCGGCCGCCCTTGCTAATGAAAAACTGTTTTTT. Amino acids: CASSSAALANEKLFF.

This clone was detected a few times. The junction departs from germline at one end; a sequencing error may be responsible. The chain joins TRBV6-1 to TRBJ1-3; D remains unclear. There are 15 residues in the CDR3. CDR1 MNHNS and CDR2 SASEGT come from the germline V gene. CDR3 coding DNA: TGTGCCAGCATTGAAGCAGGTACCTCTGGAAACACCATATATTTT. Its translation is CASIEAGTSGNTIYF.

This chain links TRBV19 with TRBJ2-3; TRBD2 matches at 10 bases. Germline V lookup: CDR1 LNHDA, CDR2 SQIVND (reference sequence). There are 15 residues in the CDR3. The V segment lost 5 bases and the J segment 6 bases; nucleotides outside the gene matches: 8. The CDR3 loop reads CASSAAGGRHDTQYF. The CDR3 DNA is TGTGCCAGTAGTGCAGCGGGGGGGCGGCATGATACGCAGTATTTT.

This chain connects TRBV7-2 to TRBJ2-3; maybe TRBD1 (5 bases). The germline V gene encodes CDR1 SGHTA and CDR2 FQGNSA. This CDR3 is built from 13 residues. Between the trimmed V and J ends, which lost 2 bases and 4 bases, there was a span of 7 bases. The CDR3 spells CASSLWGADTQYF. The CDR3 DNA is TGTGCCAGCAGCTTATGGGGCGCAGATACGCAGTATTTT. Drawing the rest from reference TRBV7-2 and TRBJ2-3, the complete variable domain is GAGVSQSPSNKVTEKGKDVELRCDPISGHTALYWYRQSLGQGLEFLIYFQGNSAPDKSGLPSDRFSAERTGGSVSTLTIQRTQQEDSAVYLCASSLWGADTQYFGPGTRLTVL.

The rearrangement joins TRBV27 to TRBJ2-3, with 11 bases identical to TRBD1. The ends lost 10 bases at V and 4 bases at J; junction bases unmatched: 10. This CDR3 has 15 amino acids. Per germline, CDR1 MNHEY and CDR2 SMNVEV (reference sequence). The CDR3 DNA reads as TGTGCCACCAGGGACAGGGGGATTAGCGCAGATACGCAGTATTTT. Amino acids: CATRDRGISADTQYF.

The chain's CDR3 is CASSPDRGKGGELFF. The CDR3 DNA follows: TGTGCCAGCAGCCCGGACAGGGGCAAAGGTGGGGAGCTGTTTTTT. V is TRBV9 and J is TRBJ2-2; 9 nucleotides line up with TRBD1. Trimming removed 4 bases from V and 8 bases from J; junction bases left unmatched: 9. The CDR3 is 15 residues long. CDR1 SGDLS and CDR2 YYNGEE come from the germline V gene.

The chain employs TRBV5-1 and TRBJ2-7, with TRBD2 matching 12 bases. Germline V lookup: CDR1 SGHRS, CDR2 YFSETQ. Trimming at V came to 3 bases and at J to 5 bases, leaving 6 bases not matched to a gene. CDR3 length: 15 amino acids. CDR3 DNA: TGCGCCAGCAGCTCCGGACTAGCGGGATCGGACGAGCAGTACTTC. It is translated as CASSSGLAGSDEQYF.

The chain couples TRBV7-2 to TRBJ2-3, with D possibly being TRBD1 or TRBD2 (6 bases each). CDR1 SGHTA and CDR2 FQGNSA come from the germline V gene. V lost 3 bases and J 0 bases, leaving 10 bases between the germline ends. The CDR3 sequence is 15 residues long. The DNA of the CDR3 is TGTGCCAGCAGCTTCAGAGGGGGGAGCACAGATACGCAGTATTTT. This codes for CASSFRGGSTDTQYF.

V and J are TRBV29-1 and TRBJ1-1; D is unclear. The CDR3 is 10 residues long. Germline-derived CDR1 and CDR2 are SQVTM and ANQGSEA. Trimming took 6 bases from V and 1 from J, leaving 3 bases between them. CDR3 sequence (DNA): TGCAGCGTCACGAACACTGAAGCTTTCTTT. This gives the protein CSVTNTEAFF.

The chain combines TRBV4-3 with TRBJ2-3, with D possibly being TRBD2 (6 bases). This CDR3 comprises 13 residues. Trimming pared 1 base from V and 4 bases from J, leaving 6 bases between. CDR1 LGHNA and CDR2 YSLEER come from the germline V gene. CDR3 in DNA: TGCGCCAGCAGCCAAGCGGGGGCAGATACGCAGTATTTT. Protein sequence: CASSQAGADTQYF.

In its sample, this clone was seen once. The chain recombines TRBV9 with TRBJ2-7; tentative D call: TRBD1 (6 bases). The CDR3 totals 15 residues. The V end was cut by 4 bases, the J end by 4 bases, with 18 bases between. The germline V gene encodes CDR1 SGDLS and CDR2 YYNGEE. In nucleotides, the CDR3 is TGTGCCAGCAGCCAGACAGGCGCGGCTAGGTACGAGCAGTACTTC. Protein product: CASSQTGAARYEQYF.

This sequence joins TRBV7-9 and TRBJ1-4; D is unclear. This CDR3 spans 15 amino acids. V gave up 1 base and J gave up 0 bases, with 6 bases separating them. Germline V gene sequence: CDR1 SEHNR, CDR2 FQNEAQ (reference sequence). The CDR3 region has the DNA TGTGCCAGCAGCTTAGGTCCGCCAACTAATGAAAAACTGTTTTTT. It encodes CASSLGPPTNEKLFF.

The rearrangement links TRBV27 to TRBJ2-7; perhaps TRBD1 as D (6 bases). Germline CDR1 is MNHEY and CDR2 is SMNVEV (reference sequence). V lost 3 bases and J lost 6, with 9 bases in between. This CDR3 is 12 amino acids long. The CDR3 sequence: CASSFSGAEQYF. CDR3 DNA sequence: TGTGCCAGCAGTTTTTCAGGGGCCGAGCAGTACTTC.

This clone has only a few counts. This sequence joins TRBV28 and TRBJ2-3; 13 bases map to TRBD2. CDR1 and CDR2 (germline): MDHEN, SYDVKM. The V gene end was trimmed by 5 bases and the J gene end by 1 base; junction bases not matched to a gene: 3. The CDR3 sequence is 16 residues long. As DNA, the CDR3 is TGTGCCAGCAGTCGACTAGCGGGAGGAGGCACAGATACGCAGTATTTT. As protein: CASSRLAGGGTDTQYF.

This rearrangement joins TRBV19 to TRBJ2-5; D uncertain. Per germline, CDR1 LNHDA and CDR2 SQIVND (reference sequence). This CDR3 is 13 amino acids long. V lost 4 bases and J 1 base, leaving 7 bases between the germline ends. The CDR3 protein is CASSRTVQETQYF. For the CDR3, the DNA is TGTGCCAGTAGTAGGACGGTCCAAGAGACCCAGTACTTC.

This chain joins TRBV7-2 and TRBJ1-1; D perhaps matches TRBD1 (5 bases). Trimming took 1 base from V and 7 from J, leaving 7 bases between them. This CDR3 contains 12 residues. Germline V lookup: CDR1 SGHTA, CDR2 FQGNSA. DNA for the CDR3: TGTGCCAGCAGCTTAGTCGGGGGTGAAGCTTTCTTT. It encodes CASSLVGGEAFF.

This chain's CDR3 is CASSLGGTRTDTQYF. Here the CDR3 DNA reads TGTGCCAGCAGTTTAGGAGGGACCCGCACAGATACGCAGTATTTT. The chain carries TRBV27 and TRBJ2-3, with D maybe TRBD2 (6 bases). Germline loops: CDR1 MNHEY, CDR2 SMNVEV (reference sequence). The length of the CDR3 is 15 residues. V lost 2 bases and J lost 1, with 10 bases in between.

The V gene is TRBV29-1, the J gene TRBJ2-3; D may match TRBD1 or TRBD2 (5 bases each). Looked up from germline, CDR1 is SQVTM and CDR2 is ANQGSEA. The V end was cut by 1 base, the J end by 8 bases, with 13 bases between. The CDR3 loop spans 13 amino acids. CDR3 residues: CSVEVGVVGTQYF. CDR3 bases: TGCAGCGTTGAAGTGGGGGTTGTTGGTACGCAGTATTTT.

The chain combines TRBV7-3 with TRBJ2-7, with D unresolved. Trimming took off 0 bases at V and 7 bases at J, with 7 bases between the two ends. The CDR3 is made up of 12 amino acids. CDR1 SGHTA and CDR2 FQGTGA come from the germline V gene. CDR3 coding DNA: TGTGCCAGCAGCTTAACCGAAGGGGAGCAGTACTTC. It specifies CASSLTEGEQYF.

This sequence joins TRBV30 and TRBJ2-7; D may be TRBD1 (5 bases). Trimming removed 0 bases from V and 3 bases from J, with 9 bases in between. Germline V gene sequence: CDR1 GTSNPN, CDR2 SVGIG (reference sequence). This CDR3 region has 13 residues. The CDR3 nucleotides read TGTGCCTGGAGTGTAGGCAGGGTCTACGAGCAGTACTTC. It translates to CAWSVGRVYEQYF. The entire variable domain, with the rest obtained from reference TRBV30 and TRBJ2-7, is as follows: SQTIHQWPATLVQPVGSPLSLECTVEGTSNPNLYWYRQAAGRGLQLLFYSVGIGQISSEVPQNLSASRPQDRQFILSSKKLLLSDSGFYLCAWSVGRVYEQYFGPGTRLTVT.

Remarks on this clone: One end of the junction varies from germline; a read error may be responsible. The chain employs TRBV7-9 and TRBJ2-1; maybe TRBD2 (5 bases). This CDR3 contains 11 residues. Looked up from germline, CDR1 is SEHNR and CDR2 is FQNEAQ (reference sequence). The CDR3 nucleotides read TGTGCCAGCAGCGCCGGGGTGGGCTTCGTCTTC. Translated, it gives CASSAGVGFVF.

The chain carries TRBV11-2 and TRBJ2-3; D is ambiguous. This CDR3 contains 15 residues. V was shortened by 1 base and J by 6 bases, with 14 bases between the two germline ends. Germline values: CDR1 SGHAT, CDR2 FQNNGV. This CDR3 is CASSLGAYRPDTQYF. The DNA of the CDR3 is TGTGCCAGCAGCTTAGGTGCCTATAGACCCGATACGCAGTATTTT.

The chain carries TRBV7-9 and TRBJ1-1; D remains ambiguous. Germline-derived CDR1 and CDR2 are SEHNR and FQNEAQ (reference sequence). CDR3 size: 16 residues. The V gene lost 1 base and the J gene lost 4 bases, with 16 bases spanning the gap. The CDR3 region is CASSLGLGSAFTEAFF. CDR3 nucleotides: TGTGCCAGCAGCTTAGGTCTGGGGTCGGCGTTCACTGAAGCTTTCTTT.

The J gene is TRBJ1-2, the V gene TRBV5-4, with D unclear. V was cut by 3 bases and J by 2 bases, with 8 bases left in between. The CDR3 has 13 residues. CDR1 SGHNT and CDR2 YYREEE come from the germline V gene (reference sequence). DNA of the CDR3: TGTGCCAGCAGCTCCCCAAGCAACTATGGCTACACCTTC. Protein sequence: CASSSPSNYGYTF.

The CDR3 protein is CASSQIDPGRTDTQYF. CDR3 DNA: TGTGCCAGCAGCCAAATCGATCCGGGCCGCACAGATACGCAGTATTTT. The chain has TRBV4-2 and TRBJ2-3; D is unresolved. This CDR3 has 16 residues. Germline CDR1 LGHNA, CDR2 YNFKEQ. Trimming removed 2 bases at V and 1 base at J, with 13 bases between.

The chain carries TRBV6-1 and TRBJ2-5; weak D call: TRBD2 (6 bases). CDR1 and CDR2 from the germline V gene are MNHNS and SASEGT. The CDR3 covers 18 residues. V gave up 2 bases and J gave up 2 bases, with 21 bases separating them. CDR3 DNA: TGTGCCAGCAGTGAACTCATAGCGTCCTATCGGGGGCAAGAGACCCAGTACTTC. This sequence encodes CASSELIASYRGQETQYF.

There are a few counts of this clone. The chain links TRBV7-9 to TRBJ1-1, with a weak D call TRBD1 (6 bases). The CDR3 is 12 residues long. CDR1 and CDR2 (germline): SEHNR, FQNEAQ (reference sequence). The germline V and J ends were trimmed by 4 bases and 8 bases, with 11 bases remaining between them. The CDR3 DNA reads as TGTGCCAGCAGCTCGGACAGCCTAGAAGCTTTCTTT. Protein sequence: CASSSDSLEAFF.

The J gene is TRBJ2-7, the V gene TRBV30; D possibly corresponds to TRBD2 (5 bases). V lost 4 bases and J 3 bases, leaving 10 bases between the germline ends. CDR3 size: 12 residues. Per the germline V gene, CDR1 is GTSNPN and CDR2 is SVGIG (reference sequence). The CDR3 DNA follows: TGTGCCTGGAAGGACTTTAACTACGAGCAGTACTTC. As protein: CAWKDFNYEQYF.

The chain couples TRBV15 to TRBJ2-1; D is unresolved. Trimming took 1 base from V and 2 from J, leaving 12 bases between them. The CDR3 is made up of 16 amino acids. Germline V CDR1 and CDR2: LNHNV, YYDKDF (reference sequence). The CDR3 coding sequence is TGTGCCACCAGCAGAGTAGGGTATGACGCCTACAATGAGCAGTTCTTC. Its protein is CATSRVGYDAYNEQFF.